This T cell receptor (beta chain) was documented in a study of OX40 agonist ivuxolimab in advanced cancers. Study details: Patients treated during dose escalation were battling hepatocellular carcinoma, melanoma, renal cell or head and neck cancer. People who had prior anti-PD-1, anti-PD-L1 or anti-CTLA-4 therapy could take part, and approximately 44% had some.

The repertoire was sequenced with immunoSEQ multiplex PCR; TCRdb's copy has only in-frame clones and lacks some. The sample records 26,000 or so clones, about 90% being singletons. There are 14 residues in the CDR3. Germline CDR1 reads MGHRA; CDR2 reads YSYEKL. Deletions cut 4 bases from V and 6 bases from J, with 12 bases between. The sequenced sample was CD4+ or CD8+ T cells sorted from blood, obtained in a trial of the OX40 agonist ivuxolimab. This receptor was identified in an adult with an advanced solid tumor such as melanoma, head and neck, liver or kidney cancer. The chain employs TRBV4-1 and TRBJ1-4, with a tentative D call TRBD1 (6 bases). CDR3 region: CASSPWEGDEKLFF. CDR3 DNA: TGCGCCAGCAGCCCCTGGGAGGGGGATGAAAAACTGTTTTTT.